These 17 T cell receptor beta chains were all obtained from the same sample, sequenced in a study of OX40 agonist ivuxolimab in advanced cancers. Produced via immunoSEQ multiplex PCR; TCRdb's table is partial and in-frame only. In the table there are tens of thousands of clones, approximately 83% of which are singletons. Material: CD4+ or CD8+ T cells sorted from blood, obtained in a trial of the OX40 agonist ivuxolimab. The receptors shown here come from an adult with an advanced solid tumor such as melanoma, head and neck, liver or kidney cancer.

V is TRBV7-9 and J is TRBJ1-2; a possible D gene is TRBD1 (5 bases). Germline CDR1 SEHNR, CDR2 FQNEAQ (reference sequence). This CDR3 has 14 residues. With 5 bases removed from V and 4 bases from J, the gap between germline ends came to 14 bases. The CDR3 region is CASSPPGLGYGYTF. For the CDR3, the DNA is TGTGCCAGCAGCCCACCGGGACTCGGCTATGGCTACACCTTC.

The chain employs TRBV5-4 and TRBJ2-7, with TRBD2 matching over 7 bases. The V gene's germline CDR1 is SGHNT and CDR2 YYREEE (reference sequence). The CDR3 has 14 amino acids. With V trimmed by 0 bases and J by 1 base, 1 base remained unmatched. CDR3 protein: CASSLVGGSYEQYF. CDR3 nucleotides: TGTGCCAGCAGCTTGGTGGGGGGGTCCTACGAGCAGTACTTC. Filled out from reference TRBV5-4 and TRBJ2-7, the complete variable domain reads ETGVTQSPTHLIKTRGQQVTLRCSSQSGHNTVSWYQQALGQGPQFIFQYYREEENGRGNFPPRFSGLQFPNYSSELNVNALELDDSALYLCASSLVGGSYEQYFGPGTRLTVT.

The chain combines TRBV10-3 with TRBJ2-7; D is possibly TRBD2 (7 bases). The CDR3 is 16 residues long. Germline CDR1 is ENHRY and CDR2 is SYGVKD. Trimming shortened V by 2 bases and J by 7 bases, and 21 bases separated the two germline ends. Here the CDR3 DNA reads TGTGCCATCAGTGAGGGGGGGGCGGCCCAATCAGGGGAGCAGTACTTC. This encodes CAISEGGAAQSGEQYF.

The count of this clone is one. V gene TRBV6-5 combines with J gene TRBJ2-1; D gene ambiguous. The CDR3 has 12 residues. CDR1 and CDR2 from the germline V gene are MNHEY and SVGAGI. V was clipped by 5 bases and J by 8 bases, with 10 bases between them. In DNA form, the CDR3 reads TGTGCCAGCAGTCTTGATTTGGATGAGCAGTTCTTC. Amino acid sequence: CASSLDLDEQFF.

Within the sample, this clone is medium-sized. This chain connects TRBV10-3 to TRBJ2-6; 12 nucleotides match TRBD1. Trimming cost V 2 bases and J 0 bases; bases outside gene matches: 5. Germline assignment: CDR1 ENHRY and CDR2 SYGVKD. The CDR3 has 19 residues. CDR3 amino acids: CAISEIGTGGPSGANVLTF. CDR3 nucleotides: TGTGCCATCAGTGAGATCGGGACAGGGGGCCCCTCTGGGGCCAACGTCCTGACTTTC.

The J gene is TRBJ2-7, the V gene TRBV11-2; D gene ambiguous. The CDR3 is 13 amino acids. Trimming shortened V by 2 bases and J by 2 bases, and 7 bases separated the two germline ends. Germline-derived CDR1 and CDR2 are SGHAT and FQNNGV. CDR3 sequence: CASSLPTAYEQYF. The DNA of the CDR3 is TGTGCCAGCAGCTTACCAACCGCCTACGAGCAGTACTTC. The variable domain in full, with the rest retrieved from reference TRBV11-2 and TRBJ2-7, is EAGVAQSPRYKIIEKRQSVAFWCNPISGHATLYWYQQILGQGPKLLIQFQNNGVVDDSQLPKDRFSAERLKGVDSTLKIQPAKLEDSAVYLCASSLPTAYEQYFGPGTRLTVT.

The genes are TRBV27 and TRBJ2-3; TRBD2 agrees at 16 bases. Germline assignment: CDR1 MNHEY and CDR2 SMNVEV (reference sequence). V lost 5 bases to trimming and J lost 2 bases; unmatched junction nucleotides: 4. CDR3 length equals 17 residues. As DNA, the CDR3 is TGTGCCAGCAGTCCCGGGACTAGCGGGGGGGACACAGATACGCAGTATTTT. It codes for CASSPGTSGGDTDTQYF.

The chain combines TRBV14 with TRBJ2-7; no definite D call. V gave up 1 base and J gave up 4 bases, with 8 bases separating them. This CDR3 spans 13 amino acids. Germline CDR1 SGHDN, CDR2 FVKESK. This CDR3 is CASSQAWLYEQYF. In DNA, the CDR3 is TGTGCCAGCAGCCAAGCTTGGTTATACGAGCAGTACTTC.

The rearrangement uses TRBV7-6 and TRBJ1-6, with TRBD1 as a possible D gene (5 bases). Trimming pared 5 bases from V and 3 bases from J, leaving 17 bases between. CDR3 length: 17 residues. The V gene's germline CDR1 is SGHVS and CDR2 FNYEAQ. As DNA, the CDR3 is TGTGCCAGCAGCCCATGGACCCGGGACCTCTATAATTCACCCCTCCACTTT. Translation: CASSPWTRDLYNSPLHF.

The genes are TRBV6-6 and TRBJ2-2; 8 positions match TRBD2. The CDR3 runs 14 residues. Unmatched junction bases numbered 2, after V lost 2 bases and J lost 6 bases. Per germline, CDR1 MNHNY and CDR2 SVGAGI (reference sequence). The CDR3 spells CASSYSGGPGELFF. The CDR3 DNA is TGTGCCAGCAGTTACAGCGGGGGACCCGGGGAGCTGTTTTTT.

The chain is built from TRBV27 and TRBJ2-2, with TRBD2 matching 7 bases. The CDR3 has 15 residues. V dropped 5 bases and J dropped 1; count of bases not matched to a gene: 4. Germline V CDR1 and CDR2: MNHEY, SMNVEV (reference sequence). CDR3 nucleotides: TGTGCCAGCAGTAGATCGGGGGGGAACACCGGGGAGCTGTTTTTT. Translating it yields CASSRSGGNTGELFF.

The chain employs TRBV27 and TRBJ2-6; D is uncertain. The CDR3 spans 14 residues. V dropped 2 bases and J dropped 4 bases, with 6 bases sitting between them. CDR1 is MNHEY, CDR2 SMNVEV, per germline (reference sequence). The CDR3, as DNA: TGTGCCAGCAGTTTAATGCGGGGGGCCAACGTCCTGACTTTC. Translating it yields CASSLMRGANVLTF.

The chain joins TRBV7-9 to TRBJ2-5; 9 nucleotides align to TRBD1. The CDR3 length is 15 residues. The J segment lost 2 bases and the V segment lost 4 bases, leaving 5 bases of the junction unmatched. Germline V gives CDR1 SEHNR, CDR2 FQNEAQ (reference sequence). CDR3 coding DNA: TGTGCCAGCAGCTGGTTGGGACAGGGTCAAGAGACCCAGTACTTC. Residues: CASSWLGQGQETQYF.

This rearrangement joins TRBV15 to TRBJ2-5, with D possibly matching TRBD2 (6 bases). Trimming removed 4 bases at V and 4 bases at J, with 13 bases between. From germline, CDR1 is LNHNV and CDR2 YYDKDF (reference sequence). CDR3 length: 14 amino acids. The CDR3 region is CATSTTSGSETQYF. The CDR3, as DNA: TGTGCCACCAGCACGACTAGTGGATCAGAGACCCAGTACTTC.

The chain recombines TRBV28 with TRBJ2-5, with a possible D match to TRBD2 (6 bases). Trimming removed 7 bases at V and 5 bases at J, with 17 bases between. CDR1 is MDHEN and CDR2 is SYDVKM in the germline V gene. There are 14 residues in the CDR3. The CDR3 loop is CASTPGGGIETQYF. The CDR3 nucleotides are TGTGCCAGCACTCCAGGTGGAGGGATCGAGACCCAGTACTTC.

The rearrangement joins TRBV20-1 to TRBJ2-1, with D unclear. V gave up 3 bases and J gave up 6 bases, with 6 bases separating them. This CDR3 contains 11 residues. Per the germline V gene, CDR1 is DFQATT and CDR2 is SNEGSKA (reference sequence). The CDR3 region is CSASSGNEQFF. In nucleotides, the CDR3 is TGCAGTGCTAGTTCTGGCAATGAGCAGTTCTTC.

The chain joins TRBV6-1 to TRBJ2-3; perhaps D is TRBD1 or TRBD2 (5 bases each). Per the germline V gene, CDR1 is MNHNS and CDR2 is SASEGT. CDR3 length: 14 residues. The V end was cut by 6 bases, the J end by 2 bases, with 12 bases between. CDR3 bases: TGTGCCAGCAGCGAGAGGGGAGACACAGATACGCAGTATTTT. It encodes CASSERGDTDTQYF.